This record concerns one TCR beta chain sequence. Sequencing was performed with immunoSEQ multiplex PCR; in TCRdb, only in-frame clones are kept and a portion is missing. The data show about 130,000 clones, about 88% seen once. This specimen belongs to a study of T cell responses to AZD1222 COVID-19 vaccine. This CDR3 has 14 residues. The junction had 6 bases not matched to a gene; V was cut back by 6 bases and J by 5 bases. Looked up from germline, CDR1 is MNHEY and CDR2 is SVGAGI. The TCR originated in an adult who received the AZD1222 COVID-19 vaccine. The specimen comprised peripheral blood, sampled 28 days after the second AZD1222 dose. V and J are TRBV6-5 and TRBJ1-2, with 10 bases identical to TRBD1. In DNA, the CDR3 is TGTGCCAGCAGAAGGGACAGGGGAGGGTATGGCTACACCTTC. Protein product: CASRRDRGGYGYTF.